This T cell receptor (beta chain) appears in the sequencing data of a study of CD8 T cells in Susac syndrome. About this clonotype: The antigen remains undetermined.

Whole-study findings and limits: Clonal expansion was present among Susac CD8+ cells. This expansion reached its peak in TEMRA cells and in active patients.

The ends lost 6 bases at V and 5 bases at J; junction bases unmatched: 4. Germline CDR1 reads DFQATT; CDR2 reads SNEGSKA (reference sequence). This CDR3 is 13 amino acids long. TCR beta sequencing covered blood CD8+ and CD4+ T cells. The recently defined diagnostic criteria for definite or probable disease were met by the Susac syndrome patients. Random hexamers were used to reverse transcribe about 0.5 to 1 ug of RNA. TCRdb ran MiXCR on the immunoSEQ multiplex PCR reads and lists one entry per CDR3 protein. The table has some 58,000 distinct CDR3 sequences, approximately 95% seen once. This rearrangement joins TRBV20-1 to TRBJ2-5; the match to TRBD1 covers 12 bases. This receptor was obtained from a human donor with Susac syndrome. The sequenced material came from CD8+ T cells from PBMCs. The CDR3 sequence is CSAGTGGDETQYF. Here the CDR3 DNA reads TGCAGTGCCGGGACAGGGGGCGATGAGACCCAGTACTTC.